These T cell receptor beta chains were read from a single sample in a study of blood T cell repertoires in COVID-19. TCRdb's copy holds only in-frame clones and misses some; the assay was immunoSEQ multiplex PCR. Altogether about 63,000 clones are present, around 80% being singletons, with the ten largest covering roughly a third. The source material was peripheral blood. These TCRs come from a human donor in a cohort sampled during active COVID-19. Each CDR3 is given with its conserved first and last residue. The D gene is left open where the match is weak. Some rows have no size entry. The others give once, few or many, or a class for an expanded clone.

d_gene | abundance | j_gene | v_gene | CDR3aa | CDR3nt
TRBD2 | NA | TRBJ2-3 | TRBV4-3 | CASSQDRGAGADTQYF | TGCGCCAGCAGCCAAGATCGGGGAGCGGGAGCAGATACGCAGTATTTT
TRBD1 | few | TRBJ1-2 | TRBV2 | CASSSDRAFKYGYTF | TGTGCCAGCAGTTCCGACAGGGCCTTCAAGTATGGCTACACCTTC
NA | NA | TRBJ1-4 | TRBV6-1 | CASSEAGSRKLFF | TGTGCCAGCAGTGAAGCGGGGAGTCGAAAACTGTTTTTT
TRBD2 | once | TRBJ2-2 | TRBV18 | CASSPLAGTSRGELFF | TGTGCCAGCTCACCTTTAGCGGGGACCTCCCGCGGGGAGCTGTTTTTT
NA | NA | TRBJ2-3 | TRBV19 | CASRDQGKGTDTQYF | TGTGCCAGTCGCGACCAGGGAAAAGGGACAGATACGCAGTATTTT
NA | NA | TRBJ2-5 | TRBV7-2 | CASSLAGQGETQYF | TGTGCCAGCAGCTTAGCGGGCCAGGGAGAGACCCAGTACTTC
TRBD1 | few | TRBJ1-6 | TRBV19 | CASSRAGTGGSPLHF | TGTGCCAGTAGTCGAGCGGGGACAGGCGGTTCACCCCTCCACTTT
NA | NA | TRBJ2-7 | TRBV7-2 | CASSLAGYSSYEQYF | TGTGCCAGCAGCTTAGCGGGCTATAGCTCCTACGAGCAGTACTTC
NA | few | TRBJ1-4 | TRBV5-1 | CASSDPQGVEKLFF | TGCGCCAGCAGCGACCCGCAGGGTGTTGAAAAACTGTTTTTT
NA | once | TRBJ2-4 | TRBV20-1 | CSASSSGLAKNIQYF | TGCAGTGCTAGTAGTTCAGGACTAGCCAAAAACATTCAGTACTTC
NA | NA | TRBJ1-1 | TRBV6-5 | CASSYWRNTEAFF | TGTGCCAGCAGTTACTGGAGGAACACTGAAGCTTTCTTT
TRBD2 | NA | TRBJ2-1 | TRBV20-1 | CSASSGKGGEQFF | TGCAGTGCTAGTAGCGGGAAGGGAGGCGAGCAGTTCTTC
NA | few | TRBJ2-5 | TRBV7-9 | CASSLDGRGFVETQYF | TGTGCCAGCAGCTTAGATGGCAGGGGCTTCGTAGAGACCCAGTACTTC
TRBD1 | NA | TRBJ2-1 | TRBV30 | CAWSPGQGYNEQFF | TGTGCCTGGAGTCCGGGACAGGGCTACAATGAGCAGTTCTTC
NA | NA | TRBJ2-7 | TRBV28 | CASSYGGYEQYF | TGTGCCAGCAGTTACGGGGGATACGAGCAGTACTTC
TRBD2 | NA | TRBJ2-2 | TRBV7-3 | CASSLGSSGATELFF | TGTGCCAGCAGCTTAGGTTCTAGCGGGGCCACGGAGCTGTTTTTT
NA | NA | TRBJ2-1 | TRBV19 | CASKVDRSSYNEQFF | TGTGCCAGTAAGGTCGACAGAAGCTCCTACAATGAGCAGTTCTTC
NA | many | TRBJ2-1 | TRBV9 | CASSVSGVGGEQFF | TGTGCCAGCAGCGTTTCGGGAGTCGGGGGTGAGCAGTTCTTC
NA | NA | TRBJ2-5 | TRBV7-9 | CASSFGGGETQYF | TGTGCCAGCAGCTTTGGGGGCGGAGAGACCCAGTACTTC
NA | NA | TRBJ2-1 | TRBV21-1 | CASSKRASGSAYNEQFF | TGTGCCAGCAGCAAACGGGCTAGCGGGAGCGCCTACAATGAGCAGTTCTTC
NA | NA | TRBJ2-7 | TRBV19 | CASSMNPSDRSYEQYF | TGTGCCAGTAGTATGAACCCCTCGGACAGATCCTACGAGCAGTACTTC
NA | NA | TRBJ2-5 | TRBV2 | CASSEVGTFRETQYF | TGTGCCAGCAGTGAAGTGGGGACTTTCAGGGAGACCCAGTACTTC
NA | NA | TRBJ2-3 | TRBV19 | CASQVASSNTQYF | TGTGCCAGTCAAGTTGCTAGCTCGAATACGCAGTATTTT
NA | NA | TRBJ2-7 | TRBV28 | CASSSLYEQYF | TGTGCCAGCAGTTCCCTATACGAGCAGTACTTC
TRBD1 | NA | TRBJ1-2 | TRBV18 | CASSPGQVRNYGYTF | TGTGCCAGCTCCCCCGGACAGGTACGGAACTATGGCTACACCTTC
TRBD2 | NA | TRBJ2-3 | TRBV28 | CASSLWSSGRADTQYF | TGTGCCAGCAGTTTATGGTCCAGCGGGAGGGCGGATACGCAGTATTTT
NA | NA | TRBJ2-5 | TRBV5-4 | CASRGGAETQYF | TGTGCCAGCCGCGGTGGAGCCGAGACCCAGTACTTC
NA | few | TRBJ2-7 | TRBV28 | CAVTGYRYEQYF | TGTGCCGTAACAGGGTACCGCTACGAGCAGTACTTC
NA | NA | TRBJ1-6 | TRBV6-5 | CASSSRQVTNSPLHF | TGTGCCAGCAGTTCCCGACAGGTCACGAATTCACCCCTCCACTTT
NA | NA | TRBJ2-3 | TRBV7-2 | CASSLSGVWDTQYF | TGTGCCAGCAGCTTATCCGGGGTGTGGGATACGCAGTATTTT
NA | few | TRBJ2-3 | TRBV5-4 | CASSVPGRQDTQYF | TGTGCCAGCAGCGTGCCAGGGCGGCAAGATACGCAGTATTTT
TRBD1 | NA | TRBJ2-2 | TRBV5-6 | CASSYDRGRLPGELFF | TGTGCCAGCAGCTACGACAGGGGAAGGTTACCCGGGGAGCTGTTTTTT
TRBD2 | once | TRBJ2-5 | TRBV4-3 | CASSQERWGSGVGETQYF | TGCGCCAGCAGCCAAGAACGGTGGGGTAGCGGGGTGGGAGAGACCCAGTACTTC
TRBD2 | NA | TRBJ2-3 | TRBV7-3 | CASSPGNRLAGGVTDTQYF | TGTGCCAGCAGCCCAGGGAACCGACTAGCGGGAGGGGTCACAGATACGCAGTATTTT
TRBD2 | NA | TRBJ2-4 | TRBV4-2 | CASSQEPREGRSKNIQYF | TGTGCCAGCAGCCAAGAGCCGCGGGAGGGCCGTTCCAAAAACATTCAGTACTTC
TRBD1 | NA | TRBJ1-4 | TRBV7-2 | CASSPGGRDRGPKLFF | TGTGCCAGCAGCCCAGGAGGAAGAGACAGGGGGCCAAAACTGTTTTTT
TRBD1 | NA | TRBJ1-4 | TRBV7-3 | CASSPRQGEKLFF | TGTGCCAGCAGCCCCCGACAGGGTGAAAAACTGTTTTTT
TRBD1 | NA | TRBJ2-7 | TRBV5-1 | CASSSGQDAEYEQYF | TGCGCCAGCAGCTCGGGACAGGACGCCGAGTACGAGCAGTACTTC
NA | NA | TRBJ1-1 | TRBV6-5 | CASSSRTNRNTEAFF | TGTGCCAGCAGTTCGAGGACAAATCGGAACACTGAAGCTTTCTTT
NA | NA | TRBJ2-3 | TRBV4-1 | CASSQGVTRGTDTQYF | TGCGCCAGCAGCCAAGGGGTCACTCGGGGCACAGATACGCAGTATTTT
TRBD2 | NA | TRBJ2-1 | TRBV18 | CASLPGLAINEQFF | TGTGCCAGCCTTCCGGGACTAGCCATCAATGAGCAGTTCTTC
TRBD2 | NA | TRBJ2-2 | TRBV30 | CAWSRELRAGEPGELFF | TGTGCCTGGAGTCGTGAGCTGAGAGCGGGAGAGCCCGGGGAGCTGTTTTTT
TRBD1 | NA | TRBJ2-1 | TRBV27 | CASSKGQGAAYNEQFF | TGTGCCAGCAGTAAGGGACAGGGGGCAGCCTACAATGAGCAGTTCTTC
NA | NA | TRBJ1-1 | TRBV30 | CAWSRSQGLDEAFF | TGTGCCTGGAGTCGGAGCCAGGGTCTGGATGAAGCTTTCTTT
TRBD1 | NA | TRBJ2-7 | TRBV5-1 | CASSLRMGQGYEQYF | TGCGCCAGCAGCTTGAGGATGGGACAGGGTTACGAGCAGTACTTC
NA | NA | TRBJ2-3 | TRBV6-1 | CASSETVADTQYF | TGTGCCAGCAGTGAAACTGTCGCAGATACGCAGTATTTT